This is a list of T cell receptor beta chains from one sample in a study of blood T cell repertoires in COVID-19. Repertoires were generated with immunoSEQ multiplex PCR, while TCRdb's copy carries only in-frame clones and drops some. The top ten hold 3.5% to 5% of the sample, which has 150,000 to 200,000 clones, about 93% seen once. The sample was peripheral blood. These receptors all come from a woman between 50 and 59 years old with acute or convalescent COVID-19. CDR3s include the opening cysteine and the closing phenylalanine or tryptophan. A D gene is named only where the DNA matches it firmly. Part of the rows lack a size; the others show once, few, many or a class for expanded clones.

NA	TRBV27	TRBJ2-1	TRBD2	CASSLSQREGYNEQFF	TGTGCCAGCAGTTTATCGCAGCGGGAGGGCTACAATGAGCAGTTCTTC
once	TRBV2	TRBJ2-3	NA	CASTLTDTQYF	TGTGCCAGCACTCTCACAGATACGCAGTATTTT
NA	TRBV10-1	TRBJ1-4	NA	CASRINEKLFF	TGCGCCAGCAGAATAAATGAAAAACTGTTTTTT
NA	TRBV25-1	TRBJ1-1	NA	CATLDINTEAFF	TGTGCCACCCTGGACATCAACACTGAAGCTTTCTTT
NA	TRBV21-1	TRBJ1-2	NA	CASSKQNYGYTF	TGTGCCAGCAGCAAACAGAACTATGGCTACACCTTC
NA	TRBV9	TRBJ2-5	TRBD1	CASSVDRGAGETQYF	TGTGCCAGCAGCGTGGACAGGGGGGCTGGGGAGACCCAGTACTTC
NA	TRBV4-1	TRBJ2-5	TRBD2	CASSQGLLQETQYF	TGCGCCAGCAGCCAGGGACTACTACAAGAGACCCAGTACTTC
NA	TRBV7-2	TRBJ2-1	TRBD2	CASSTQAGGPKGEQFF	TGTGCCAGCAGCACGCAGGCGGGAGGGCCGAAGGGTGAGCAGTTCTTC
NA	TRBV19	TRBJ1-6	TRBD1	CASRIDRVQSPLHF	TGTGCCAGTAGAATCGACAGGGTACAATCACCCCTCCACTTT
NA	TRBV5-6	TRBJ2-7	NA	CASSLPDIPIDEQYF	TGTGCCAGCAGCCTACCGGACATCCCCATCGATGAGCAGTACTTC
NA	TRBV19	TRBJ1-1	NA	CASSMDSLKAFF	TGTGCCAGTAGTATGGACAGCCTAAAGGCTTTCTTT
NA	TRBV11-2	TRBJ1-6	NA	CASSLRGAGSPLYNSPLHF	TGTGCCAGCAGCTTACGAGGGGCGGGGAGCCCCTTATATAATTCACCCCTCCACTTT
NA	TRBV9	TRBJ2-5	TRBD2	CASSPSGNEVGETQYF	TGTGCCAGCAGCCCAAGCGGGAACGAGGTCGGAGAGACCCAGTACTTC
NA	TRBV7-8	TRBJ1-4	NA	CASSLSGIANEKLFF	TGTGCCAGCTCCCTAAGTGGTATTGCTAATGAAAAACTGTTTTTT
NA	TRBV7-2	TRBJ1-1	NA	CASSLDRPGNPNTEAFF	TGTGCCAGCAGCTTAGATAGGCCAGGGAATCCGAACACTGAAGCTTTCTTT
NA	TRBV6-5	TRBJ1-1	NA	CASMSGSNTEAFF	TGTGCCAGCATGTCAGGCTCGAACACTGAAGCTTTCTTT
NA	TRBV7-2	TRBJ1-5	NA	CASSLVFSNQPQHF	TGTGCCAGCAGCTTAGTCTTTAGCAATCAGCCCCAGCATTTT
NA	TRBV7-9	TRBJ1-4	TRBD1	CASSLADGTGRKEKLFF	TGTGCCAGCAGCTTAGCGGATGGGACAGGGCGAAAAGAAAAACTGTTTTTT
NA	TRBV9	TRBJ2-2	NA	CASSVDSSNTGELFF	TGTGCCAGCAGCGTGGACAGTTCGAACACCGGGGAGCTGTTTTTT
NA	TRBV19	TRBJ1-1	NA	CASLDPLGGNTEAFF	TGTGCCAGTTTAGACCCCTTAGGGGGGAACACTGAAGCTTTCTTT
NA	TRBV7-2	TRBJ1-5	NA	CASSLGRESQPQHF	TGTGCCAGCAGCTTAGGTCGGGAGAGTCAGCCCCAGCATTTT
NA	TRBV30	TRBJ1-4	NA	CAWSPNINEKLFF	TGTGCCTGGAGCCCTAATATTAATGAAAAACTGTTTTTT
NA	TRBV29-1	TRBJ1-3	NA	CSVEDGGPSGNTIYF	TGCAGCGTTGAAGACGGGGGACCCTCTGGAAACACCATATATTTT
NA	TRBV3-1/TRBV3-2	TRBJ1-3	NA	CASSHAGVEGNTIYF	TGTGCCAGCAGCCACGCAGGCGTGGAAGGAAACACCATATATTTT
NA	TRBV24-1	TRBJ1-1	TRBD1	CATSDGPPGQGGTEAFF	TGTGCCACCAGTGATGGCCCTCCGGGACAGGGAGGCACTGAAGCTTTCTTT
NA	TRBV5-6	TRBJ1-4	NA	CASKGQSNLNEKLFF	TGTGCCTCAAAGGGGCAGAGCAACCTTAATGAAAAACTGTTTTTT
NA	TRBV6-5	TRBJ1-2	NA	CASSRLAGKDGYTF	TGTGCCAGCAGCCGACTGGCAGGGAAGGATGGCTACACCTTC
NA	TRBV11-2	TRBJ2-2	NA	CASSFLTGENTGELFF	TGTGCCAGCAGCTTTCTAACGGGGGAGAACACCGGGGAGCTGTTTTTT
once	TRBV12-3/TRBV12-4	TRBJ2-1	NA	CASSLGGLEQFF	TGTGCCAGCAGCCTGGGGGGACTCGAGCAGTTCTTC
NA	TRBV2	TRBJ2-7	NA	CASSETDYEQYF	TGTGCCAGCAGTGAAACAGACTACGAGCAGTACTTC
NA	TRBV19	TRBJ1-4	NA	CASSPQGLNEKLFF	TGTGCCAGTTCCCCACAGGGACTAAATGAAAAACTGTTTTTT
NA	TRBV6-5	TRBJ2-7	NA	CASSPGTYEQYF	TGTGCCAGCAGTCCCGGGACCTACGAGCAGTACTTC
NA	TRBV3-1/TRBV3-2	TRBJ1-2	TRBD1	CASSLRVQGDGYTF	TGTGCCAGCAGCCTAAGAGTACAGGGGGATGGCTACACCTTC
NA	TRBV19	TRBJ1-6	NA	CASSIFGQSYNSPLHF	TGTGCCAGTAGTATATTTGGACAGTCCTATAATTCACCCCTCCACTTT
NA	TRBV27	TRBJ2-7	TRBD1	CASSPVWGQTLEQYF	TGTGCCAGCAGTCCAGTTTGGGGACAGACCCTCGAGCAGTACTTC
NA	TRBV7-3	TRBJ2-2	TRBD2	CASSFFAGDTGELFF	TGTGCCAGCAGCTTTTTTGCGGGGGACACCGGGGAGCTGTTTTTT
few	TRBV7-8	TRBJ1-3	TRBD1	CASSPGQGGGNTIYF	TGTGCCAGCAGCCCGGGACAGGGAGGTGGAAACACCATATATTTT
NA	TRBV6-5	TRBJ2-7	NA	CASSYSQGGSYEQYF	TGTGCCAGCAGTTACTCGCAGGGAGGATCCTACGAGCAGTACTTC
NA	TRBV7-9	TRBJ1-2	NA	CASGALNYGYTF	TGTGCCAGCGGGGCCCTTAACTATGGCTACACCTTC
NA	TRBV28	TRBJ1-1	NA	CASSFRLDTEAFF	TGTGCCAGCAGTTTTAGATTGGACACTGAAGCTTTCTTT